The 30 T cell receptor beta chains given below trace back to one sample, sequenced in a study of T cell responses to AZD1222 COVID-19 vaccine. Sequencing used immunoSEQ multiplex PCR; TCRdb keeps in-frame clones, though not all of them. The sample records fewer than 200,000 clones, approximately 94% being singletons. This sample comprised peripheral blood, obtained 28 days after the second AZD1222 dose. These receptors were collected from an adult who received the AZD1222 COVID-19 vaccine.

This sequence joins TRBV4-1 and TRBJ2-7; 8 nucleotides align to TRBD2. Trimming removed 3 bases from V and 0 bases from J; junction bases left unmatched: 7. CDR1 and CDR2 (germline): MGHRA, YSYEKL. The CDR3 runs to 16 residues. CDR3 nucleotide sequence: TGCGCCAGCAGCCACCTTATAGCGGGATTCTCCTACGAGCAGTACTTC. It codes for CASSHLIAGFSYEQYF.

This chain connects TRBV5-1 to TRBJ2-1, with D perhaps TRBD1 (5 bases). The CDR3 has 12 residues. The ends were cut back, 3 bases at V and 7 bases at J, with 8 bases in the middle. CDR1 SGHRS and CDR2 YFSETQ come from the germline V gene. The CDR3 region is CASSSTANEQFF. In DNA, the CDR3 is TGCGCCAGCAGCTCGACAGCGAATGAGCAGTTCTTC. Supplemented by reference TRBV5-1 and TRBJ2-1, the full variable domain reads KAGVTQTPRYLIKTRGQQVTLSCSPISGHRSVSWYQQTPGQGLQFLFEYFSETQRNKGNFPGRFSGRQFSNSRSEMNVSTLELGDSALYLCASSSTANEQFFGPGTRLTVL.

The chain carries TRBV27 and TRBJ1-1; D is perhaps TRBD1 (5 bases). The CDR3 has 15 residues. Per the germline V gene, CDR1 is MNHEY and CDR2 is SMNVEV (reference sequence). Trimming removed 6 bases at V and 6 bases at J, with 20 bases between. CDR3 bases: TGTGCCAGCAGGCGGGACCAACTCCCAACCGCTGAAGCTTTCTTT. Translated, it gives CASRRDQLPTAEAFF.

This chain connects TRBV7-8 to TRBJ1-1; 9 bases match TRBD1. This CDR3 has 16 amino acids. V gave up 2 bases and J gave up 6 bases; unmatched junction bases: 10. CDR1 is SGHVS and CDR2 is FQNEAQ in the germline V gene. The CDR3 loop is CASSLPHRDRVAEAFF. The CDR3 DNA sequence: TGTGCCAGCAGCTTACCGCACCGGGACAGGGTCGCTGAAGCTTTCTTT.

This clone was picked up one time. The CDR3 DNA reads as TGTGCCAGCAGTTTTACAGGGTCTGAAGCTTTCTTT. This translates into CASSFTGSEAFF. V is TRBV7-9 and J is TRBJ1-1; maybe TRBD1 (6 bases). The CDR3 contains 12 residues. V gave up 6 bases and J gave up 6 bases, with 11 bases separating them. The germline V gene encodes CDR1 SEHNR and CDR2 FQNEAQ (reference sequence). Full variable domain (remainder filled in from reference TRBV7-9 and TRBJ1-1): DTGVSQNPRHKITKRGQNVTFRCDPISEHNRLYWYRQTLGQGPEFLTYFQNEAQLEKSRLLSDRFSAERPKGSFSTLEIQRTEQGDSAMYLCASSFTGSEAFFGQGTRLTVV.

The chain uses TRBV12-3 or TRBV12-4 and TRBJ2-3; D call uncertain. The V gene lost 6 bases and the J gene lost 0 bases, with 4 bases spanning the gap. This CDR3 is 12 amino acids long. In nucleotides, the CDR3 is TGTGCCAGCAGGGCGAGCACAGATACGCAGTATTTT. Translating gives CASRASTDTQYF.

This clone was counted a few times. The chain combines TRBV5-6 with TRBJ1-6; 10 nucleotides agree with TRBD1. V shed 0 bases, J shed 7 bases, and the junction held 4 bases outside the gene matches. CDR1 is SGHDT, CDR2 YYEEEE, per germline. This CDR3 contains 16 residues. The CDR3 region has the DNA TGTGCCAGCAGCTTGGGACAGGGGGCATCGAATTCACCCCTCCACTTT. This translates into CASSLGQGASNSPLHF. Full variable domain (missing parts from reference TRBV5-6 and TRBJ1-6): DAGVTQSPTHLIKTRGQQVTLRCSPKSGHDTVSWYQQALGQGPQFIFQYYEEEERQRGNFPDRFSGHQFPNYSSELNVNALLLGDSALYLCASSLGQGASNSPLHFGNGTRLTVT.

This chain uses TRBV19 with TRBJ1-4; TRBD1 is a possible D gene (5 bases). The ends were cut back, 3 bases at V and 6 bases at J, with 17 bases in the middle. Germline CDR1 LNHDA, CDR2 SQIVND (reference sequence). This CDR3 comprises 16 residues. The DNA for the CDR3 is TGTGCCAGTAGTATTAGGGGTAATGGCTTGGATGAAAAACTGTTTTTT. It is translated as CASSIRGNGLDEKLFF.

The genes are TRBV4-2 and TRBJ1-1; 7 positions match TRBD1. This CDR3 is built from 15 residues. V shed 2 bases, J shed 5 bases, and the junction held 8 bases outside the gene matches. Looked up from germline, CDR1 is LGHNA and CDR2 is YNFKEQ. As DNA, the CDR3 is TGTGCCAGCAGCCAATTTAAGGGGGCGGTGACTGAAGCTTTCTTT. Its translation is CASSQFKGAVTEAFF.

The V call is TRBV28, the J call TRBJ1-6; D is uncertain. V gave up 6 bases and J gave up 6 bases, with 9 bases separating them. The CDR3 covers 13 residues. Germline CDR1 and CDR2: MDHEN and SYDVKM. The CDR3 is CASRASLNSPLHF. The CDR3 DNA reads as TGTGCCAGCAGAGCTAGCCTTAATTCACCCCTCCACTTT.

The chain uses TRBV30 and TRBJ2-5; 7 bases fit TRBD2. The germline gives CDR1 GTSNPN, CDR2 SVGIG (reference sequence). The CDR3 is 12 amino acids. V shed 8 bases, J shed 1 base, and the junction held 4 bases outside the gene matches. This chain's CDR3 is CAAGLVQETQYF. For the CDR3, the DNA is TGTGCCGCAGGACTAGTCCAAGAGACCCAGTACTTC.

The rearrangement links TRBV7-9 to TRBJ1-5; tentatively, D is TRBD1 (6 bases). The V gene lost 1 base and the J gene lost 11 bases, with 9 bases spanning the gap. The length of the CDR3 is 12 residues. Germline CDR1 reads SEHNR; CDR2 reads FQNEAQ (reference sequence). Written as DNA, the CDR3 is TGTGCCAGCAGCTTAGAGGGGGGGGCCCAGCATTTT. It yields the protein CASSLEGGAQHF.

The J gene is TRBJ1-1, the V gene TRBV11-3; D unresolved. Trimming left V 4 bases short and J 5 bases short, with 8 bases between. The germline V gene has CDR1 SGHNT and CDR2 YENEEA. The CDR3 consists of 12 residues. The DNA for the CDR3 is TGTGCCAGCAGCTCAGAATGGACTGAAGCTTTCTTT. Translation gives CASSSEWTEAFF.

The gene calls are TRBV7-8 and TRBJ2-1; D might be TRBD1 (6 bases). The CDR3 loop spans 16 amino acids. V lost 0 bases, J lost 8 bases, and 17 bases lay in between. From germline, CDR1 is SGHVS and CDR2 FQNEAQ. CDR3 nucleotides: TGTGCCAGCAGCTTAGCGAGACAGGTCCATCGGGATGAGCAGTTCTTC. Translated, it gives CASSLARQVHRDEQFF. The full variable domain, rest sourced from reference TRBV7-8 and TRBJ2-1, is GAGVSQSPRYKVAKRGQDVALRCDPISGHVSLFWYQQALGQGPEFLTYFQNEAQLDKSGLPSDRFFAERPEGSVSTLKIQRTQQEDSAVYLCASSLARQVHRDEQFFGPGTRLTVL.

The chain has TRBV7-9 and TRBJ2-5, with D hard to call. The germline gives CDR1 SEHNR, CDR2 FQNEAQ (reference sequence). This CDR3 comprises 18 residues. V gave up 1 base and J gave up 3 bases, with 21 bases separating them. CDR3: CASSLGTWGMDGEETQYF. The DNA of the CDR3 is TGTGCCAGCAGCTTAGGAACTTGGGGTATGGACGGAGAAGAGACCCAGTACTTC.

This clone was counted a single time. The rearrangement uses TRBV4-3 and TRBJ1-5; 9 bases align to TRBD1. The CDR3 contains 15 residues. V gave up 5 bases and J gave up 6 bases; unmatched junction bases: 8. The germline V gene has CDR1 LGHNA and CDR2 YSLEER. The CDR3 DNA reads as TGCGCCAGCAGCTCCAGGACAGGGGAGGGTCAGCCCCAGCATTTT. It translates to CASSSRTGEGQPQHF.

This clone was seen a single time. The chain couples TRBV7-9 to TRBJ1-5, with 9 bases aligning to TRBD1. After removal of 10 bases from V and 4 bases from J, the junction contained 2 bases not matched to a gene. Germline lookup yields CDR1 SEHNR and CDR2 FQNEAQ (reference sequence). The CDR3 is 12 residues long. The CDR3 is CATGTGNQPQHF. The DNA for the CDR3 is TGTGCCACGGGGACAGGGAATCAGCCCCAGCATTTT.

The rearrangement uses TRBV27 and TRBJ1-4; no definite D call. This CDR3 spans 16 amino acids. Germline V gene data show CDR1 as MNHEY and CDR2 as SMNVEV (reference sequence). V lost 4 bases and J lost 2, with 14 bases in between. The CDR3 DNA is TGTGCCAGCAGTTCCGCGTCTATAGTCACTAATGAAAAACTGTTTTTT. This codes for CASSSASIVTNEKLFF.

The genes are TRBV4-3 and TRBJ2-5, with TRBD2 as a possible D gene (6 bases). V dropped 0 bases and J dropped 5 bases, with 19 bases sitting between them. Germline assignment: CDR1 LGHNA and CDR2 YSLEER. The CDR3 has 17 amino acids. Written as DNA, the CDR3 is TGCGCCAGCAGCCAAGATTTCGACGGGCGGGAACAGGAGACCCAGTACTTC. Its translation is CASSQDFDGREQETQYF.

This clone was counted once. The chain employs TRBV2 and TRBJ1-5; 7 bases align to TRBD1. CDR1 is SNHLY, CDR2 FYNNEI, per germline. This CDR3 is built from 13 residues. The junction had 3 bases not matched to a gene; V was cut back by 6 bases and J by 4 bases. The CDR3 spells CASSETGNQPQHF. The CDR3 coding sequence is TGTGCCAGCAGCGAGACAGGGAATCAGCCCCAGCATTTT. Filled out from reference TRBV2 and TRBJ1-5, the complete variable domain reads EPEVTQTPSHQVTQMGQEVILRCVPISNHLYFYWYRQILGQKVEFLVSFYNNEISEKSEIFDDQFSVERPDGSNFTLKIRSTKLEDSAMYFCASSETGNQPQHFGDGTRLSIL.

V gene TRBV2 combines with J gene TRBJ2-5; the D call may be TRBD1 or TRBD2 (5 bases each). Germline lookup yields CDR1 SNHLY and CDR2 FYNNEI. The CDR3 covers 14 residues. The V gene lost 5 bases and the J gene lost 5 bases, with 15 bases spanning the gap. The DNA for the CDR3 is TGTGCCAGCAGTTCCCAGGGAGTCCGTGAGACCCAGTACTTC. As protein: CASSSQGVRETQYF. Variable domain in full (rest from reference TRBV2 and TRBJ2-5): EPEVTQTPSHQVTQMGQEVILRCVPISNHLYFYWYRQILGQKVEFLVSFYNNEISEKSEIFDDQFSVERPDGSNFTLKIRSTKLEDSAMYFCASSSQGVRETQYFGPGTRLLVL.

Points on this clone: Other DNA sequences in this sample translate to the same CDR3. This chain uses TRBV18 with TRBJ1-6; TRBD1 aligns across 9 bases. Germline trimming cut 0 bases from V and 7 bases from J; bases unmatched to any gene: 1. Looked up from germline, CDR1 is KGHSH and CDR2 is LQKENI. The CDR3 has 15 amino acids. In nucleotides, the CDR3 is TGTGCCAGCTCACCACCTGGGACAGGGAATTCACCCCTCCACTTT. This translates into CASSPPGTGNSPLHF.

This sequence joins TRBV5-3 and TRBJ2-7; TRBD2 matches 7 bases. TRBV5-3 carries the ORF label, with uncertain function. The CDR3 extends over 16 amino acids. With 0 bases clipped from V and 2 bases from J, the junction kept 8 bases outside the gene matches. The CDR3 DNA sequence: TGTGCCAGAAGCTTGGGGTGGCGGGAGAACGCCTACGAGCAGTACTTC. It codes for CARSLGWRENAYEQYF.

The J gene is TRBJ1-1, the V gene TRBV2, with unresolved D. The CDR3 has 15 residues. Germline V gene sequence: CDR1 SNHLY, CDR2 FYNNEI. Deletions cut 2 bases from V and 2 bases from J, with 12 bases between. The CDR3 reads CASSESPGVNTEAFF. The DNA for the CDR3 is TGTGCCAGCAGTGAATCGCCCGGGGTTAACACTGAAGCTTTCTTT. The entire variable domain, with the rest obtained from reference TRBV2 and TRBJ1-1, is as follows: EPEVTQTPSHQVTQMGQEVILRCVPISNHLYFYWYRQILGQKVEFLVSFYNNEISEKSEIFDDQFSVERPDGSNFTLKIRSTKLEDSAMYFCASSESPGVNTEAFFGQGTRLTVV.

The V call is TRBV4-3, the J call TRBJ1-3, with 7 bases that match TRBD1. Per germline, CDR1 LGHNA and CDR2 YSLEER. V was clipped by 3 bases and J by 3 bases; unmatched bases: 8. The CDR3 loop spans 16 amino acids. The CDR3 reads CASSHLNRQGGNTIYF. The DNA for the CDR3 is TGCGCCAGCAGCCATTTAAATCGACAGGGTGGAAACACCATATATTTT.

J is TRBJ2-1 and V is TRBV7-2; 10 positions match TRBD2. Germline V lookup: CDR1 SGHTA, CDR2 FQGNSA. This CDR3 has 17 residues. V dropped 2 bases and J dropped 8; count of bases not matched to a gene: 12. The CDR3 sequence: CASSLRLAGAGGDEQFF. CDR3 sequence (DNA): TGTGCCAGCAGCTTACGACTAGCGGGTGCTGGGGGTGATGAGCAGTTCTTC.

The genes are TRBV13 and TRBJ1-2, with a possible D match to TRBD1 (5 bases). This CDR3 has 13 residues. V gave up 4 bases and J gave up 1 base, with 7 bases separating them. Looked up from germline, CDR1 is PRHDT and CDR2 is FYEKMQ (reference sequence). CDR3 region: CASSSTVNYGYTF. CDR3 sequence (DNA): TGTGCCAGCAGCTCGACAGTTAACTATGGCTACACCTTC.

The chain joins TRBV7-9 to TRBJ2-6, with no clear D. With 1 base removed from V and 4 bases from J, the gap between germline ends came to 11 bases. The CDR3 consists of 16 residues. The germline V gene encodes CDR1 SEHNR and CDR2 FQNEAQ (reference sequence). The CDR3 DNA follows: TGTGCCAGCAGCTTAGTGGGCCAGAGAGGGGCCAACGTCCTGACTTTC. Protein product: CASSLVGQRGANVLTF. The entire variable domain, with the rest obtained from reference TRBV7-9 and TRBJ2-6, is as follows: DTGVSQNPRHKITKRGQNVTFRCDPISEHNRLYWYRQTLGQGPEFLTYFQNEAQLEKSRLLSDRFSAERPKGSFSTLEIQRTEQGDSAMYLCASSLVGQRGANVLTFGAGSRLTVL.

The gene calls are TRBV2 and TRBJ1-6; TRBD1 matches at 8 bases. The CDR3 contains 15 residues. Unmatched junction bases numbered 7, after V lost 5 bases and J lost 7 bases. The germline V gene encodes CDR1 SNHLY and CDR2 FYNNEI. CDR3 sequence reads: CASSLQTGENSPLHF. In DNA, the CDR3 is TGTGCCAGCAGTCTTCAGACAGGGGAGAATTCACCCCTCCACTTT.

V gene TRBV18 combines with J gene TRBJ2-1; D assignment may be TRBD1 or TRBD2 (5 bases each). The germline gives CDR1 KGHSH, CDR2 LQKENI. CDR3 length: 15 amino acids. The ends were cut back, 4 bases at V and 5 bases at J, with 15 bases in the middle. The CDR3 DNA follows: TGTGCCAGCTCACTCATGGGGGTCTGGGACAATGAGCAGTTCTTC. Translating gives CASSLMGVWDNEQFF.